Listed here are 32 T cell receptor beta chains from one sample, sequenced in a study of T cell repertoires in cytomegalovirus infection. Each CDR3 protein gets one entry after TCRdb re-called the reads with MiXCR. The sample lists 150,000 to 200,000 distinct CDR3 sequences; about 28% were seen once. Sequenced sample: PBMCs. These receptors all come from a human donor in good health (CMV status not recorded). Some clones in this sample may be carry-over from other donors' samples.

In its sample, this clonotype was seen a few times. The chain joins TRBV19 to TRBJ1-1; 8 bases agree with TRBD1. The J segment lost 8 bases and the V segment lost 0 bases, leaving 2 bases of the junction unmatched. CDR1 is LNHDA and CDR2 is SQIVND in the germline V gene (reference sequence). The CDR3 runs to 13 residues. The CDR3 loop is CASSIDRQGEAFF. CDR3 nucleotide sequence: TGTGCCAGTAGTATAGATCGACAGGGGGAAGCTTTCTTT.

V gene TRBV25-1 combines with J gene TRBJ2-7; D is unresolved. This CDR3 spans 13 amino acids. CDR1 MGHDK and CDR2 SYGVNS come from the germline V gene. The ends were cut back, 3 bases at V and 5 bases at J, with 11 bases in the middle. CDR3 in DNA: TGTGCCAGCAGTGATTCTGGGTACCACGAGCAGTACTTC. Amino acids: CASSDSGYHEQYF.

This clonotype came up a few times. This chain joins TRBV5-1 and TRBJ1-2, with D uncertain. The CDR3 loop spans 12 amino acids. Looked up from germline, CDR1 is SGHRS and CDR2 is YFSETQ. Trimming took 0 bases from V and 6 from J, leaving 6 bases between them. CDR3 coding DNA: TGCGCCAGCAGCTTGGGCCAGCATGGCTACACCTTC. This translates into CASSLGQHGYTF.

This clonotype came up once. V gene TRBV20-1 combines with J gene TRBJ2-7, with TRBD2 matching 7 bases. The CDR3 is made up of 14 amino acids. Germline trimming cut 0 bases from V and 2 bases from J; bases unmatched to any gene: 4. Germline V CDR1 and CDR2: DFQATT, SNEGSKA (reference sequence). CDR3 nucleotides: TGCAGTGCTAGAGATGGGAGGGCCACCTACGAGCAGTACTTC. Its protein product is CSARDGRATYEQYF.

The gene calls are TRBV14 and TRBJ1-1; no clear D. Germline-derived CDR1 and CDR2 are SGHDN and FVKESK. V was trimmed by 4 bases and J by 1 base, leaving 13 bases between them. CDR3 length equals 15 residues. The CDR3 DNA follows: TGTGCCAGCAGCCCGGTCCGGGCTTCGAACACTGAAGCTTTCTTT. It is translated as CASSPVRASNTEAFF.

The chain links TRBV14 to TRBJ2-2; tentatively, D is TRBD1 or TRBD2 (6 bases each). Between the trimmed V and J ends, which lost 0 bases and 7 bases, there was a span of 15 bases. Germline V gives CDR1 SGHDN, CDR2 FVKESK. CDR3 length: 16 residues. The CDR3 region has the DNA TGTGCCAGCAGCCAAGATAGACCCGGGGGCAACGGGGAGCTGTTTTTT. Protein product: CASSQDRPGGNGELFF.

The V gene is TRBV7-8, the J gene TRBJ1-2, with TRBD1 matching 8 bases. The junction had 6 bases not matched to a gene; V was cut back by 1 base and J by 8 bases. Germline V gene sequence: CDR1 SGHVS, CDR2 FQNEAQ. This CDR3 comprises 14 residues. CDR3 sequence: CASSLGGTGGGYTF. CDR3 in DNA: TGTGCCAGCAGCTTAGGTGGGACAGGAGGAGGCTACACCTTC.

The sample holds a few counts of this clonotype. The J gene is TRBJ2-7, the V gene TRBV12-3 or TRBV12-4; D perhaps matches TRBD2 (6 bases). The ends were cut back, 4 bases at V and 6 bases at J, with 13 bases in the middle. The CDR3 is 13 residues long. CDR3 sequence: CASSSGPGSEQYF. The CDR3 coding sequence is TGTGCCAGCAGTTCGGGCCCCGGGAGCGAGCAGTACTTC.

The CDR3 DNA reads as TGTGCCAGCAGCCCTCCGGTAGGGGGGGCCGCCCCTCGGCAGTATTTT. It specifies CASSPPVGGAAPRQYF. The chain employs TRBV3-1 and TRBJ2-3; D possibly corresponds to TRBD2 (7 bases). CDR1 and CDR2 from the germline V gene are LGHDT and YNNKEL (reference sequence). This CDR3 is 16 amino acids long. Trimming removed 4 bases from V and 11 bases from J, with 25 bases in between.

This clonotype has a single count. J is TRBJ1-5 and V is TRBV19, with TRBD1 identical over 9 bases. V lost 1 base and J lost 7; bases outside the gene matches: 2. Germline CDR1 reads LNHDA; CDR2 reads SQIVND (reference sequence). The CDR3 totals 14 residues. CDR3 nucleotide sequence: TGTGCCAGTAGTATAGCTACAGGGGGCCAGCCCCAGCATTTT. Encoded protein: CASSIATGGQPQHF. Drawing the rest from reference TRBV19 and TRBJ1-5, the complete variable domain is DGGITQSPKYLFRKEGQNVTLSCEQNLNHDAMYWYRQDPGQGLRLIYYSQIVNDFQKGDIAEGYSVSREKKESFPLTVTSAQKNPTAFYLCASSIATGGQPQHFGDGTRLSIL.

The rearrangement uses TRBV7-3 and TRBJ1-4; weak D call: TRBD1 (6 bases). Trimming took 5 bases from V and 0 from J, leaving 13 bases between them. The CDR3 is made up of 16 amino acids. Germline V CDR1 and CDR2: SGHTA, FQGTGA. The CDR3 loop is CASSGGLGPTNEKLFF. In DNA, the CDR3 is TGTGCCAGCAGCGGGGGCCTCGGCCCAACTAATGAAAAACTGTTTTTT.

The chain is built from TRBV29-1 and TRBJ2-1; perhaps TRBD1 as D (5 bases). The CDR3 runs to 14 residues. In germline, CDR1 is SQVTM, CDR2 ANQGSEA. Trimming shortened V by 1 base and J by 7 bases, and 14 bases separated the two germline ends. The CDR3 reads CSVEGGRRRNEQFF. In nucleotides, the CDR3 is TGCAGCGTTGAAGGGGGCCGGCGTAGGAATGAGCAGTTCTTC.

This chain connects TRBV20-1 to TRBJ2-3, with D maybe TRBD2 (6 bases). V was clipped by 6 bases and J by 0 bases, with 10 bases between them. The germline gives CDR1 DFQATT, CDR2 SNEGSKA (reference sequence). This CDR3 comprises 13 residues. DNA for the CDR3: TGCAGTGCCCGACTAGTTAGCACAGATACGCAGTATTTT. Its translation: CSARLVSTDTQYF.

This sequence joins TRBV20-1 and TRBJ2-7; 10 bases are shared with TRBD1. The CDR3 loop spans 14 amino acids. CDR1 is DFQATT, CDR2 SNEGSKA, per germline (reference sequence). The V gene end was trimmed by 1 base and the J gene end by 2 bases; junction bases not matched to a gene: 2. The CDR3 here is CSARGQGATYEQYF. The CDR3 region has the DNA TGCAGTGCTAGAGGACAGGGGGCGACCTACGAGCAGTACTTC.

This clonotype has a handful of counts. The chain links TRBV5-1 to TRBJ2-5; the match to TRBD2 covers 9 bases. Losses at the gene ends were 0 bases for V and 2 bases for J; bases not matched to a gene: 5. This CDR3 contains 16 residues. Germline CDR1 and CDR2: SGHRS and YFSETQ. CDR3 sequence reads: CASSLAGSGGQETQYF. As DNA, the CDR3 is TGCGCCAGCAGCTTGGCCGGTAGCGGGGGTCAAGAGACCCAGTACTTC. The complete variable domain, with remaining parts taken from reference TRBV5-1 and TRBJ2-5, reads KAGVTQTPRYLIKTRGQQVTLSCSPISGHRSVSWYQQTPGQGLQFLFEYFSETQRNKGNFPGRFSGRQFSNSRSEMNVSTLELGDSALYLCASSLAGSGGQETQYFGPGTRLLVL.

This clonotype was found a few times. The chain carries TRBV10-3 and TRBJ2-4; D is undetermined. Trimming removed 6 bases at V and 1 base at J, with 10 bases between. The CDR3 length is 14 residues. The germline V gene has CDR1 ENHRY and CDR2 SYGVKD. The CDR3 bases are TGTGCCATCAGGGACGACGGCGCCAAAAACATTCAGTACTTC. It is translated as CAIRDDGAKNIQYF.

V usage is TRBV5-4 and J usage is TRBJ2-5; possibly TRBD2 for D (7 bases). Deletions cut 4 bases from V and 5 bases from J, with 24 bases between. CDR3 size: 17 residues. The germline gives CDR1 SGHNT, CDR2 YYREEE (reference sequence). The DNA of the CDR3 is TGTGCCAGCAGCCCGGGAAGTAGGGGGGGAGGGGTCGAGACCCAGTACTTC. This gives the protein CASSPGSRGGGVETQYF.

This clonotype has only a few counts. V and J are TRBV20-1 and TRBJ1-1; D ambiguous. Trimming removed 0 bases from V and 0 bases from J, with 8 bases in between. CDR3 length: 14 residues. Per germline, CDR1 DFQATT and CDR2 SNEGSKA (reference sequence). The CDR3: CSARDRLMNTEAFF. The DNA for the CDR3 is TGCAGTGCTAGAGACAGACTCATGAACACTGAAGCTTTCTTT.

The V call is TRBV6-5, the J call TRBJ2-7, with D possibly matching TRBD1 (6 bases). The germline CDR1 and CDR2 sequences are MNHEY and SVGAGI. The CDR3 sequence is 10 residues long. Trimming took 4 bases from V and 11 from J, leaving 9 bases between them. CDR3 DNA sequence: TGTGCCAGCAGTTCCCAGGGGAAGTACTTC. Translation: CASSSQGKYF.

As regards this clonotype: The junction and the germline gene differ at one end; a read error may be behind it. The chain couples TRBV5-1 to TRBJ2-1; D not resolved. CDR3 length: 14 amino acids. CDR1 and CDR2 (germline): SGHRS, YFSETQ. The CDR3 reads CASNIIPSYSEQFF. CDR3 nucleotides: TGCGCCAGCAATATTATCCCGTCTTACAGTGAGCAGTTCTTC.

Many counts were recorded for this clonotype. The chain links TRBV7-9 to TRBJ1-4; possible D gene TRBD1, 5 bases. CDR3 length: 15 amino acids. V lost 4 bases and J lost 8, with 17 bases in between. Germline V CDR1 and CDR2: SEHNR, FQNEAQ (reference sequence). For the CDR3, the DNA is TGTGCCAGCAGCTCGCGGCAGGGCCCGGGGGAAAAACTGTTTTTT. It yields the protein CASSSRQGPGEKLFF.

This clonotype came up a few times. The chain joins TRBV29-1 to TRBJ1-1; possibly TRBD1 for D (5 bases). Trimming removed 8 bases at V and 0 bases at J, with 16 bases between. The germline V gene encodes CDR1 SQVTM and CDR2 ANQGSEA. This CDR3 region has 14 residues. The CDR3 region has the DNA TGCAGCTCAACCGACAGATTCATGAACACTGAAGCTTTCTTT. This translates into CSSTDRFMNTEAFF.

This chain connects TRBV18 to TRBJ2-5; D may be TRBD2 (5 bases). With 3 bases removed from V and 1 base from J, the gap between germline ends came to 24 bases. CDR1 is KGHSH and CDR2 is LQKENI in the germline V gene. The CDR3 has 19 amino acids. The CDR3 bases are TGTGCCAGCTCACCGGCGGGCCCAGGCGAGCCTTTATCCCAAGAGACCCAGTACTTC. Its protein is CASSPAGPGEPLSQETQYF. The whole variable domain, remainder taken from reference TRBV18 and TRBJ2-5, is NAGVMQNPRHLVRRRGQEARLRCSPMKGHSHVYWYRQLPEEGLKFMVYLQKENIIDESGMPKERFSAEFPKEGPSILRIQQVVRGDSAAYFCASSPAGPGEPLSQETQYFGPGTRLLVL.

V usage is TRBV2 and J usage is TRBJ1-3, with D tentatively TRBD1 (5 bases). The germline gives CDR1 SNHLY, CDR2 FYNNEI. This CDR3 is 13 amino acids long. Trimming pared 6 bases from V and 0 bases from J, leaving 6 bases between. DNA of the CDR3: TGTGCCAGCAGGGGGGGCTCTGGAAACACCATATATTTT. It translates to CASRGGSGNTIYF.

J is TRBJ2-7 and V is TRBV7-9; 9 bases match TRBD1. Germline V CDR1 and CDR2: SEHNR, FQNEAQ (reference sequence). There are 15 residues in the CDR3. Losses at the gene ends were 4 bases for V and 0 bases for J; bases not matched to a gene: 4. The CDR3, as DNA: TGTGCCAGCAGCTCAAGGGACAGGGTCTCCTACGAGCAGTACTTC. Residues: CASSSRDRVSYEQYF.

The chain has TRBV5-1 and TRBJ1-2; no firm D call. CDR3 length: 14 residues. With 2 bases removed from V and 6 bases from J, the gap between germline ends came to 14 bases. Germline CDR1 SGHRS, CDR2 YFSETQ. The CDR3 DNA reads TGCGCCAGCAGCTTTTTGAGTTTAAGAGATGGCTACACCTTC. Its protein is CASSFLSLRDGYTF. Based on the CDR3 plus reference TRBV5-1 and TRBJ1-2, the full variable domain is KAGVTQTPRYLIKTRGQQVTLSCSPISGHRSVSWYQQTPGQGLQFLFEYFSETQRNKGNFPGRFSGRQFSNSRSEMNVSTLELGDSALYLCASSFLSLRDGYTFGSGTRLTVV.

The chain carries TRBV6-6 and TRBJ1-3; TRBD1 might be the D (5 bases). Germline V CDR1 and CDR2: MNHNY, SVGAGI (reference sequence). V shed 2 bases and J shed 3 bases, with 5 bases lying between them. This CDR3 region has 13 residues. The CDR3 coding sequence is TGTGCCAGCAGTTACGGGGGTGGAAACACCATATATTTT. It translates to CASSYGGGNTIYF.

This clonotype was seen only a few times. The V gene is TRBV5-4, the J gene TRBJ2-5, with a tentative D call TRBD2 (6 bases). V lost 3 bases and J 3 bases, leaving 21 bases between the germline ends. The CDR3 consists of 17 residues. Germline-derived CDR1 and CDR2 are SGHNT and YYREEE (reference sequence). CDR3 coding DNA: TGTGCCAGCAGCTCCGCCGGGCGGCTCGGAGGGAAAGAGACCCAGTACTTC. This gives the protein CASSSAGRLGGKETQYF.

For this clonotype: A read error may produce the germline difference seen at one junction end. J is TRBJ1-3 and V is TRBV7-2; perhaps TRBD1 as D (5 bases). CDR3 size: 16 residues. The germline gives CDR1 SGHTA, CDR2 FQGNSA. For the CDR3, the DNA is TGTGCCAGCAGTCCTCTAACGACAGTCTCTGGATACACCATATATTTT. Translation gives CASSPLTTVSGYTIYF.

The chain recombines TRBV7-2 with TRBJ1-4; D is ambiguous. V dropped 1 base and J dropped 11 bases, with 8 bases sitting between them. The length of the CDR3 is 12 residues. The germline CDR1 and CDR2 sequences are SGHTA and FQGNSA. CDR3 coding DNA: TGTGCCAGCAGCTTAGTGTCGGAGAAACTGTTTTTT. Translating gives CASSLVSEKLFF.

The chain has TRBV20-1 and TRBJ2-2; either TRBD1 or TRBD2 may fit D (6 bases each). V was shortened by 3 bases and J by 5 bases, with 19 bases between the two germline ends. The CDR3 totals 16 residues. Germline CDR1 is DFQATT and CDR2 is SNEGSKA (reference sequence). CDR3: CSASLLPGAGTGELFF. The CDR3 region has the DNA TGCAGTGCTAGTCTGTTGCCGGGGGCAGGGACCGGGGAGCTGTTTTTT.

For the CDR3, the DNA is TGTGCCAGCAGCCCCGGGGACAGGGGAGCCATTCAGTACTTC. Residues: CASSPGDRGAIQYF. This chain connects TRBV9 to TRBJ2-4; 10 bases match TRBD1. V lost 4 bases, J lost 9 bases, and 7 bases stayed unmatched. CDR1 is SGDLS, CDR2 YYNGEE, per germline. The CDR3 is 14 amino acids.